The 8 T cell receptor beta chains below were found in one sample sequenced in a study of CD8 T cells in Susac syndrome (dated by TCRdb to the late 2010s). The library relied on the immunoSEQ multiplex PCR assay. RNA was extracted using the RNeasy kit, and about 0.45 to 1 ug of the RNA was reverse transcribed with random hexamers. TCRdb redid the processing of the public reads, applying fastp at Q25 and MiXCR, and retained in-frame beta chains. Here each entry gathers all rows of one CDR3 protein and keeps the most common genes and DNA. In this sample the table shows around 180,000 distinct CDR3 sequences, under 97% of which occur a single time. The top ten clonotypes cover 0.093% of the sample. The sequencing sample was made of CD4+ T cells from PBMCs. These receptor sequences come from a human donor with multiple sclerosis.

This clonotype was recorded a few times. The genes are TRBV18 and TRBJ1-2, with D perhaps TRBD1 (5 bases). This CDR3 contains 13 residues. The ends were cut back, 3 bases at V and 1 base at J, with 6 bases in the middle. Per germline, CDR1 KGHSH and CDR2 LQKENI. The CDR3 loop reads CASSPDSNYGYTF. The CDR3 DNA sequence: TGTGCCAGCTCACCCGACAGTAACTATGGCTACACCTTC.

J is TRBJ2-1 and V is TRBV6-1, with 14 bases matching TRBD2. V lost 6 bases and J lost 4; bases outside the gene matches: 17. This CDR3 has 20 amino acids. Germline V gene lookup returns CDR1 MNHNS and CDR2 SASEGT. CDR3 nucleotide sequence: TGTGCCAGCAGGACAGGTTCGGGACTAGCGGGGGCCTGGAGGTACAATGAGCAGTTCTTC. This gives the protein CASRTGSGLAGAWRYNEQFF.

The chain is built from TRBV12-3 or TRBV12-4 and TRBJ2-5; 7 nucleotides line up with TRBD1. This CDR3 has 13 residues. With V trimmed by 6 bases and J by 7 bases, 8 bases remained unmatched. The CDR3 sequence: CASSPGQDRTQYF. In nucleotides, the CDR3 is TGTGCCAGCAGCCCCGGACAGGACAGGACCCAGTACTTC.

CDR3 in amino acids: CSVHGAGVYNEQFF. The CDR3 DNA reads as TGCAGCGTACATGGAGCGGGGGTATACAATGAGCAGTTCTTC. This chain joins TRBV29-1 and TRBJ2-1, with TRBD2 matching over 8 bases. The germline V gene encodes CDR1 SQVTM and CDR2 ANQGSEA. The V segment lost 6 bases and the J segment 4 bases; nucleotides outside the gene matches: 8. The CDR3 spans 14 residues.

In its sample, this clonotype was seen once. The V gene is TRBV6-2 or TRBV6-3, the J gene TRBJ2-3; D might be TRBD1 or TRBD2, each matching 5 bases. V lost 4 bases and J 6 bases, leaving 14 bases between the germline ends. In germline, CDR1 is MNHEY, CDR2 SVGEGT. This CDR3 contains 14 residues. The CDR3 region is CASSSGTPLDTQYF. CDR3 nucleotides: TGTGCCAGCAGTTCGGGGACCCCCCTCGATACGCAGTATTTT.

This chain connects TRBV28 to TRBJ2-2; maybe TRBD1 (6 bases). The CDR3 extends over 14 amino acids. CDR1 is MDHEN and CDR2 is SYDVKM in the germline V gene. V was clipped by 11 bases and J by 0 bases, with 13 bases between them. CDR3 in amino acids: CAGRQAANTGELFF. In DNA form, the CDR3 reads TGTGCCGGAAGACAGGCCGCGAACACCGGGGAGCTGTTTTTT.

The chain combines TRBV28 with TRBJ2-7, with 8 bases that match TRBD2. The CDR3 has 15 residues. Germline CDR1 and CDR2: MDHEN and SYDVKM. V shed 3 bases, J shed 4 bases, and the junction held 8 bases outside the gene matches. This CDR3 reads CASSLPGGPLYEQYF. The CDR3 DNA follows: TGTGCCAGCAGTTTGCCGGGGGGGCCTTTGTACGAGCAGTACTTC.

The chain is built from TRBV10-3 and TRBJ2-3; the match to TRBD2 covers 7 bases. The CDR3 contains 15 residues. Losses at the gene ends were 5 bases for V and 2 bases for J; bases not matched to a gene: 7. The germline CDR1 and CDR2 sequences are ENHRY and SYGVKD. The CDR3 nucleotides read TGTGCCATCAGTCGCCAAGCGGGGTTCACAGATACGCAGTATTTT. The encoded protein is CAISRQAGFTDTQYF.